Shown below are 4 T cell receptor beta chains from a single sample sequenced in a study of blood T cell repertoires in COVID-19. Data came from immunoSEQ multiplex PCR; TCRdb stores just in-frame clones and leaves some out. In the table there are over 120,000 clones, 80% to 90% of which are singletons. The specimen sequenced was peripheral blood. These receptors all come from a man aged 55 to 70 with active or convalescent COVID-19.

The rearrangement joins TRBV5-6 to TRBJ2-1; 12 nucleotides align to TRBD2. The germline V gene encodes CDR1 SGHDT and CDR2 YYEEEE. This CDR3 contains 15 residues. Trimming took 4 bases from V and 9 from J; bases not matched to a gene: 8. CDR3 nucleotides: TGTGCCAGCAGCGGTCTAGCGGGGGGGCCGGGTGAGCAGTTCTTC. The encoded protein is CASSGLAGGPGEQFF.

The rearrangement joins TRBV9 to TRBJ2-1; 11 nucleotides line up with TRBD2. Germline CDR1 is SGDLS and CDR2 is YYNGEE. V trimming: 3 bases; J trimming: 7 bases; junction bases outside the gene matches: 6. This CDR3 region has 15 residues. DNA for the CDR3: TGTGCCAGCAGCGCTAGCGGGGGGCGGGGAAATGAGCAGTTCTTC. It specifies CASSASGGRGNEQFF.

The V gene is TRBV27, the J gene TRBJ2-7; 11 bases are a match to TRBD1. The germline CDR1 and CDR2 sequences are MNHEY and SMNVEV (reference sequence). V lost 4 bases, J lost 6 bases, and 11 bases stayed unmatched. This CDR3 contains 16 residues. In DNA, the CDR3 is TGTGCCAGCAGTTCGGTTGGACAGGGGGCCGGCTCCGAGCAGTACGTC. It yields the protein CASSSVGQGAGSEQYV.

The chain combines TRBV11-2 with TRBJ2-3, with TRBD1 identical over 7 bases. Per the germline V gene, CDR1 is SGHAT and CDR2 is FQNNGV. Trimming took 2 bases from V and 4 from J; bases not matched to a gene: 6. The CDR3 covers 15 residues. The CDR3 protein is CASSLRARGPDTQYF. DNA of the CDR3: TGTGCCAGCAGCTTACGAGCGAGGGGGCCAGATACGCAGTATTTT.